The clone carrying this T cell receptor (beta chain) was seen only a few times. This record belongs to a study of T cells in Graves' hyperthyroidism and ophthalmopathy. About the study: Peripheral blood was drawn at first diagnosis, prior to all treatment.

The patients, who ranged from 18 to 65 in age, presented with newly diagnosed hyperthyroidism lasting under 2 months. The investigators amplified TCR beta CDR3 regions from RNA transcripts. First-round RT-PCR of the TCR CDR3 relied on the HTBI primer set. One entry per CDR3 protein results from TCRdb running MiXCR on the multiplex PCR reads. The sample records 250,000 or so distinct CDR3 sequences, roughly 15% being singletons. The sequenced sample consisted of blood. This receptor was obtained from a woman between 50 and 59 years old with Graves' hyperthyroidism that later progressed to Graves' ophthalmopathy.

The CDR3 DNA sequence: TGCGCCAGCAGGGTCGGGACTACTCGCACAGATACGCAGTATTTT. It is translated as CASRVGTTRTDTQYF. The chain couples TRBV5-1 to TRBJ2-3; 7 bases line up with TRBD2. CDR1 and CDR2 from the germline V gene are SGHRS and YFSETQ. This CDR3 has 15 amino acids. Trimming removed 5 bases from V and 1 base from J; junction bases left unmatched: 7.